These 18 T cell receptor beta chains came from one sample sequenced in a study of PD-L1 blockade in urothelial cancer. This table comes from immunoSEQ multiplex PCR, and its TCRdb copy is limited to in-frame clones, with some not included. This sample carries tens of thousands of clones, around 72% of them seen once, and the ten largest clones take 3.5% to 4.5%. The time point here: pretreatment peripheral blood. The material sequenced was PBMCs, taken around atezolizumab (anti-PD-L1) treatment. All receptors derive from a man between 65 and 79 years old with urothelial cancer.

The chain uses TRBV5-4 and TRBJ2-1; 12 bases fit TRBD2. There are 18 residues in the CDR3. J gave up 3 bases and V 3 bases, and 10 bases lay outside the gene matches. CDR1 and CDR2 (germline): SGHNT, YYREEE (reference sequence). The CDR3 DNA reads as TGTGCCAGCAGCTCAGGGACTAGCGGGTTCCAGAACTACAATGAGCAGTTCTTC. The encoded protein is CASSSGTSGFQNYNEQFF.

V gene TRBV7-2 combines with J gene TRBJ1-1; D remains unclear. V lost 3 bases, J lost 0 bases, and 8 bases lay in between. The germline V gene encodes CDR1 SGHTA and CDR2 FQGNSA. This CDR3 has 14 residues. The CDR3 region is CASSLERMNTEAFF. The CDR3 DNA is TGTGCCAGCAGCTTGGAGAGGATGAACACTGAAGCTTTCTTT.

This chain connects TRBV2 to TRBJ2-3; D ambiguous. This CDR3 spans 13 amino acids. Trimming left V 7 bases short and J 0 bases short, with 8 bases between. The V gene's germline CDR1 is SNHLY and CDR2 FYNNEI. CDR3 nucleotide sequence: TGTGCCAGCAACCGCGGCAGCACAGATACGCAGTATTTT. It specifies CASNRGSTDTQYF.

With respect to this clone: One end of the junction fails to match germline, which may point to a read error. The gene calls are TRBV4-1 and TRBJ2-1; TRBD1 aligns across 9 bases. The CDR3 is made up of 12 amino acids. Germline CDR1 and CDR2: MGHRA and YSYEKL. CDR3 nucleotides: TGCGCCAGCAGCCAAGGGGGACAGGGCGCACTCTTC. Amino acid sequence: CASSQGGQGALF.

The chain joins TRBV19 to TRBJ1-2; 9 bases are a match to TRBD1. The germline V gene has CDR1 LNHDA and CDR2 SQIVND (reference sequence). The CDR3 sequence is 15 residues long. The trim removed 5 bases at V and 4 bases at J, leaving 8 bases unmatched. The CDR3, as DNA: TGTGCCAGTAGTTTCGACAGGGGGTTCTCCTATGGCTACACCTTC. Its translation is CASSFDRGFSYGYTF.

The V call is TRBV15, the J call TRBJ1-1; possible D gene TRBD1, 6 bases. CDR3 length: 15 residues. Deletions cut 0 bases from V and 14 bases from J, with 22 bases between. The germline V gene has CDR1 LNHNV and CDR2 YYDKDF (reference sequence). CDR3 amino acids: CATSREIGEKGDRFF. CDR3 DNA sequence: TGTGCCACCAGCAGAGAGATTGGGGAAAAGGGGGATAGGTTCTTT.

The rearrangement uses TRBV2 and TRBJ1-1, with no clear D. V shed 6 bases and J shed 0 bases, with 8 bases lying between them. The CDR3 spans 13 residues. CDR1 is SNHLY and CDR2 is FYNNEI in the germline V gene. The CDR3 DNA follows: TGTGCCAGCAGGGTAGCCTTGAACACTGAAGCTTTCTTT. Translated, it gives CASRVALNTEAFF.

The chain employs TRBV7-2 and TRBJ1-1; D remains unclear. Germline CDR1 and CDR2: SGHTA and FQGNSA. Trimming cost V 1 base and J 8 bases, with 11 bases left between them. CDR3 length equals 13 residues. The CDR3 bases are TGTGCCAGCAGCTTAGACGGAGGAATAGAAGCTTTCTTT. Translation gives CASSLDGGIEAFF.

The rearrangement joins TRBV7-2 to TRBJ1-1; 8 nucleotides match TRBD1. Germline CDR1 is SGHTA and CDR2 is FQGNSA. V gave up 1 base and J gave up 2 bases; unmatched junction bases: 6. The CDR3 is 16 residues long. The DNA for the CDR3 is TGTGCCAGCAGCTTAGGGACAGGGTTGTACAACACTGAAGCTTTCTTT. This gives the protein CASSLGTGLYNTEAFF.

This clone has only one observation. Here the CDR3 DNA reads TGTGCCAGCGGCAAGAGGCTACCGAGCTCCTACGAGCAGTACTTC. Encoded protein: CASGKRLPSSYEQYF. The gene calls are TRBV27 and TRBJ2-7; D is uncertain. Trimming pared 8 bases from V and 0 bases from J, leaving 17 bases between. CDR1 is MNHEY, CDR2 SMNVEV, per germline (reference sequence). The CDR3 consists of 15 residues.

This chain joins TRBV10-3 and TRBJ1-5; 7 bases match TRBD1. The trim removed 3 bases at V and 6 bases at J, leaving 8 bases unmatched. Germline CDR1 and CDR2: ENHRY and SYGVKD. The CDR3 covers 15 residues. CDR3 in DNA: TGTGCCATCAGTGAACAGGGGCGCGCGGGTCAGCCCCAGCATTTT. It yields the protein CAISEQGRAGQPQHF.

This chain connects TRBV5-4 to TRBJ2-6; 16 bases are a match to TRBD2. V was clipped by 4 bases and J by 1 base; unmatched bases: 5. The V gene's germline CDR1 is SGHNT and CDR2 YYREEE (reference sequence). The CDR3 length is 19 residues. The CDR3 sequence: CASSAGLAGGRSGANVLTF. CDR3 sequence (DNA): TGTGCCAGCAGCGCGGGACTAGCGGGGGGGCGGTCTGGGGCCAACGTCCTGACTTTC.

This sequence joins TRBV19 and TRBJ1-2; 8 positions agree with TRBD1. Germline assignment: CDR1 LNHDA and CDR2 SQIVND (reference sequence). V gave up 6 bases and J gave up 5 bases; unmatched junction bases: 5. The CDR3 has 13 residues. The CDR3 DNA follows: TGTGCCAGTAGCACGGGACAGGCTTATGGCTACACCTTC. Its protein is CASSTGQAYGYTF.

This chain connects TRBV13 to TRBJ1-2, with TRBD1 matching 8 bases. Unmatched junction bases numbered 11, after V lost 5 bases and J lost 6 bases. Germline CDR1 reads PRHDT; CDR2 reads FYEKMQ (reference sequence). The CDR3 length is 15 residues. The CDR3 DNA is TGTGCCAGCAGCGAAGGACAGGGACTTTCGAATGGCTACACCTTC. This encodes CASSEGQGLSNGYTF.

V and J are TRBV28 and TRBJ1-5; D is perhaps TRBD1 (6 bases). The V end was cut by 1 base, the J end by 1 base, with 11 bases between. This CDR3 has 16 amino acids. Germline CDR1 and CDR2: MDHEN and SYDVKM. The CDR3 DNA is TGTGCCAGCAGTTTATCGGGGGGCTCGAGCAATCAGCCCCAGCATTTT. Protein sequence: CASSLSGGSSNQPQHF.

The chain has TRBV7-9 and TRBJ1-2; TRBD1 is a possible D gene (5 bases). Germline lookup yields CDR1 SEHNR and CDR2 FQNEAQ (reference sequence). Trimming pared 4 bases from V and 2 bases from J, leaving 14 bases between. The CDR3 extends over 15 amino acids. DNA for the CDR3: TGTGCCAGCAGCTCCATCAGGGAGGGCAACTATGGCTACACCTTC. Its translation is CASSSIREGNYGYTF.

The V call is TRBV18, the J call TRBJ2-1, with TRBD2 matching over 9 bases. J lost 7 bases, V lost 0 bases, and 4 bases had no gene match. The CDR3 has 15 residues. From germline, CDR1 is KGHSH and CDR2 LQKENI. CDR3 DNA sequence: TGTGCCAGCTCACCACCCAGCGGGAGGAGGAATGAGCAGTTCTTC. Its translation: CASSPPSGRRNEQFF.

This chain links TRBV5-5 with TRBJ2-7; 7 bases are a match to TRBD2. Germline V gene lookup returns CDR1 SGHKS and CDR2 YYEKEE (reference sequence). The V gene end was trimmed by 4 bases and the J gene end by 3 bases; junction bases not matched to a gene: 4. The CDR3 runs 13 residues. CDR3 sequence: CASSPRDYYEQYF. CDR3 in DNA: TGTGCCAGCAGCCCCCGGGACTACTACGAGCAGTACTTC.